Here is one T cell receptor (beta chain) with its context. The sample carries other DNA sequences with the same CDR3. Germline V gives CDR1 SGHRS, CDR2 YFSETQ. V lost 0 bases, J lost 3 bases, and 1 base stayed unmatched. The CDR3 extends over 15 amino acids. These data come from a study of shared clonotypes between healthy human individuals. TCRdb's copy holds only in-frame clones and misses some; the assay was immunoSEQ multiplex PCR. The sample carries more than 850,000 clones, around 78% recorded once. This sequence originates from a young man in good health. Some clones in this sample may be carry-over from other donors' samples. The sample was memory CD4+ T cells from PBMCs. The subset here: CD45RA-negative fraction. This sequence joins TRBV5-1 and TRBJ2-7; TRBD2 matches 12 bases. The CDR3 here is CASSLVTSGSYEQYF. The CDR3 DNA is TGCGCCAGCAGCTTGGTGACTAGCGGGAGCTACGAGCAGTACTTC.